This TCR beta chain was sequenced in a study of shared clonotypes between healthy human individuals. Study details: CD4 naive and CD4 memory each took three plates per donor, while CD8 naive took two and CD8 memory one. Broader study findings: Specimens sampled were limited to blood, with tissue repertoires likely differing.

Each sorted subset replicate got 200 ng genomic DNA, around 29,000 genomes. Generated by immunoSEQ multiplex PCR, the TCRdb table keeps only in-frame clones and is missing some. Among 2 million to 3 million clones listed, 93% were seen once. This clone was observed a single time. The antigen remains unidentified. Adult Caucasians living in Nashville, Tennessee made up all of the donors. Trimming took 3 bases from V and 1 from J; bases not matched to a gene: 7. The CDR3 covers 16 residues. Per the germline V gene, CDR1 is KGHSH and CDR2 is LQKENI. The chain employs TRBV18 and TRBJ1-1; 8 bases line up with TRBD1. The TCR originated in a man younger than 35 in good health. Some clones in this sample may be carry-over from other donors' samples. Material for sequencing was naive CD4+ T cells from PBMCs. The subset here: CD45RA+ positively selected. The CDR3 reads CASSPQDRVSNTEAFF. CDR3 in DNA: TGTGCCAGCTCACCCCAGGACAGGGTATCGAACACTGAAGCTTTCTTT.